This entry concerns a single TCR beta chain. The data derive from a study of blood T cell repertoires in COVID-19. Overall study context: Whether acute or convalescent, the COVID-19 samples came from the United States, Italy and Spain.

There are 13 residues in the CDR3. Between the trimmed V and J ends, which lost 8 bases and 2 bases, there was a span of 13 bases. Germline-derived CDR1 and CDR2 are MNHNY and SVGAGI (reference sequence). In the authors' workflow: Amplification of reference gene primers provided the estimated nucleated cell counts. Produced via immunoSEQ multiplex PCR; TCRdb's table is partial and in-frame only. V, J and clone size reflect that table, while D and trimming were determined from the DNA. Among under 300,000 clones listed, approximately 86% were seen once. The receptor was derived from a woman aged 70 to 79 with active or convalescent COVID-19. The sequencing sample was made of peripheral blood. J is TRBJ2-7 and V is TRBV6-6, with a possible D match to TRBD2 (6 bases). The CDR3 DNA reads as TGTGCCAGCGGGGTGAGGGAGGCCTACGAGCAGTACTTC. Translated, it gives CASGVREAYEQYF.